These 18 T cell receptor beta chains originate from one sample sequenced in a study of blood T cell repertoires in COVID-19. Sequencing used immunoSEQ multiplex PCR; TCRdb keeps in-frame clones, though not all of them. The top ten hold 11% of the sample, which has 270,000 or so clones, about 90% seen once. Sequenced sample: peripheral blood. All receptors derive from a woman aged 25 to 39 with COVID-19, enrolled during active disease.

CDR3 in amino acids: CASSEYIGGSYNEQFF. In nucleotides, the CDR3 is TGTGCCAGCTCAGAGTACATCGGGGGCTCCTACAATGAGCAGTTCTTC. J is TRBJ2-1 and V is TRBV18; a possible D gene is TRBD2 (6 bases). Between the trimmed V and J ends, which lost 5 bases and 0 bases, there was a span of 14 bases. This CDR3 region has 16 residues. CDR1 is KGHSH, CDR2 LQKENI, per germline.

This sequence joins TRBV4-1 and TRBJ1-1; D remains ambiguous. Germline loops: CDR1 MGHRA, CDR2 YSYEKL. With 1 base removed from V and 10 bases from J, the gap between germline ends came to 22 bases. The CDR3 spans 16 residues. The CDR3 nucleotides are TGCGCCAGCAGCCAAGGGACGGTGGAGGGCGGAGGTCGAGCTTTCTTT. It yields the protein CASSQGTVEGGGRAFF.

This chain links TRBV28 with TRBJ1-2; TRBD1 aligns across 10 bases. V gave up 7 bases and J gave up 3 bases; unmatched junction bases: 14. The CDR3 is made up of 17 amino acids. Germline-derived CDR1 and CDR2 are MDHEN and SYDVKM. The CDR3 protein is CASITGTGAAFDYGYTF. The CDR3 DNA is TGTGCCAGCATAACCGGGACAGGGGCCGCCTTTGACTATGGCTACACCTTC.

CDR3 residues: CASSQSAPRTDHSSRTEAFF. CDR3 bases: TGCGCCAGCAGTCAATCCGCGCCGCGGACAGACCACTCCAGTCGGACTGAAGCTTTCTTT. V usage is TRBV23-1 and J usage is TRBJ1-1; the D gene is possibly TRBD1 (6 bases). TRBV23-1 is noted as an ORF with a role that remains uncertain. V was shortened by 0 bases and J by 5 bases, with 28 bases between the two germline ends. The CDR3 runs to 20 residues.

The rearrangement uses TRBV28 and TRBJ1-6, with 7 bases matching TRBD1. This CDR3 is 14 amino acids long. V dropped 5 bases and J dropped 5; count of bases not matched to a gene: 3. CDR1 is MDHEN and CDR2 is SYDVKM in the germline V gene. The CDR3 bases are TGTGCCAGCAGTCCGACAGGGAATAATTCACCCCTCCACTTT. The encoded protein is CASSPTGNNSPLHF.

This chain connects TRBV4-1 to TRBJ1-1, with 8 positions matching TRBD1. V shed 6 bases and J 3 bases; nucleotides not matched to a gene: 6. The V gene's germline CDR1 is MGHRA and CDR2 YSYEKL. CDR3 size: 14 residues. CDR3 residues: CASRQGVLYTEAFF. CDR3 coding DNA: TGCGCCAGCAGACAGGGGGTACTGTACACTGAAGCTTTCTTT.

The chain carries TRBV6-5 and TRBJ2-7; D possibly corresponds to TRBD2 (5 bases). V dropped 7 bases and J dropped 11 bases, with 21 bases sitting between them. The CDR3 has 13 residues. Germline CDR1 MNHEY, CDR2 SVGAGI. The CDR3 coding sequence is TGTGCCAGCACCGAATGGAGGAAAACAAGCAAGTACTTC. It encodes CASTEWRKTSKYF.

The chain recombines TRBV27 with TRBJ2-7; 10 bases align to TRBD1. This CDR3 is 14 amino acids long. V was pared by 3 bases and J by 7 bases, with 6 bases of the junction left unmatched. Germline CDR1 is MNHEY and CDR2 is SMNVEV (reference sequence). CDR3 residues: CASSLGTGVIEQYF. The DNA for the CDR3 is TGTGCCAGCAGTTTGGGGACAGGGGTAATAGAGCAGTACTTC.

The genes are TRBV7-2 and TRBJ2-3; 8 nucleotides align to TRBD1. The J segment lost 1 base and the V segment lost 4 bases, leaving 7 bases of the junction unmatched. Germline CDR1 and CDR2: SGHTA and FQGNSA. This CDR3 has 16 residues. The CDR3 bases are TGTGCCAGCAGCTCCGTGCAGGGGGCCGGCACAGATACGCAGTATTTT. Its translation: CASSSVQGAGTDTQYF.

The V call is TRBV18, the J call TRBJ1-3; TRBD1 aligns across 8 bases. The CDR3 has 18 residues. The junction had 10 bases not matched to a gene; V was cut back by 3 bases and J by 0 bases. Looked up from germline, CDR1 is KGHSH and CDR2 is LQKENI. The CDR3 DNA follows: TGTGCCAGCTCACCCCAAAACGACAGGGGCTACTCTGGAAACACCATATATTTT. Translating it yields CASSPQNDRGYSGNTIYF.

The CDR3 is CASSSATEPKYYGYTF. The CDR3 DNA reads as TGTGCCAGCAGCTCCGCGACAGAGCCCAAGTACTATGGCTACACCTTC. The chain is built from TRBV5-4 and TRBJ1-2; D is possibly TRBD1 (5 bases). Germline V gene sequence: CDR1 SGHNT, CDR2 YYREEE (reference sequence). This CDR3 contains 16 residues. The V end was cut by 3 bases, the J end by 3 bases, with 18 bases between.

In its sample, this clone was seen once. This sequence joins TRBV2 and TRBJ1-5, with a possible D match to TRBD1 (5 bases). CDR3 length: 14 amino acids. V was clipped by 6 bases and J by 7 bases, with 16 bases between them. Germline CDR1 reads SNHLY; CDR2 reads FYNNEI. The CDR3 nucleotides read TGTGCCAGCAGAGGGGCCTTCGGCTACCAGCCCCAGCATTTT. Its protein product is CASRGAFGYQPQHF.

The CDR3 protein is CSVAGEKLFF. The CDR3, as DNA: TGCAGCGTTGCGGGTGAAAAACTGTTTTTT. This chain uses TRBV29-1 with TRBJ1-4; D uncertain. The V and J ends lost 4 bases and 7 bases respectively, with 4 bases between them. Germline V gene sequence: CDR1 SQVTM, CDR2 ANQGSEA. The CDR3 is made up of 10 amino acids. The full variable domain, in which reference TRBV29-1 and TRBJ1-4 provide the parts outside the CDR3, is SAVISQKPSRDICQRGTSLTIQCQVDSQVTMMFWYRQQPGQSLTLIATANQGSEATYESGFVIDKFPISRPNLTFSTLTVSNMSPEDSSIYLCSVAGEKLFFGSGTQLSVL.

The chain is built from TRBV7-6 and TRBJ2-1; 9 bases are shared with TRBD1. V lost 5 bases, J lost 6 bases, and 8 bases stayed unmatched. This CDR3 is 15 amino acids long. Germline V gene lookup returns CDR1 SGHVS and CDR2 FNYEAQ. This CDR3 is CASSLRDRVRNEQFF. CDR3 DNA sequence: TGTGCCAGCAGCCTCCGGGACAGGGTACGCAATGAGCAGTTCTTC.

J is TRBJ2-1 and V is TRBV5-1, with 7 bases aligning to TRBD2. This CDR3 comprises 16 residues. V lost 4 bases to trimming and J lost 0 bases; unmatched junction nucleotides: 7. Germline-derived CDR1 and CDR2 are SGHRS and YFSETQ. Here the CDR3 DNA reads TGCGCCAGCAGCCGAGAACGGGGGGACTCCTACAATGAGCAGTTCTTC. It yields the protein CASSRERGDSYNEQFF.

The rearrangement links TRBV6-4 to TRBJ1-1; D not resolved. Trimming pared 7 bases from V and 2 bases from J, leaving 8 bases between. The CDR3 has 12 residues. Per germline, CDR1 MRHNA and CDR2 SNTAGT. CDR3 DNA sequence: TGTGCCAGCAATCCAGTAAACACTGAAGCTTTCTTT. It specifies CASNPVNTEAFF.

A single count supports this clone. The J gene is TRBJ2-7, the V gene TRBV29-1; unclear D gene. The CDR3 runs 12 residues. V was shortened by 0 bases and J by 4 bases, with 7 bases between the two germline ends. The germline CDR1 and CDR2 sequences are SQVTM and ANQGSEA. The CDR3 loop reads CSVEDHRYEQYF. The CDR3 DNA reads TGCAGCGTTGAAGATCACCGGTACGAGCAGTACTTC.

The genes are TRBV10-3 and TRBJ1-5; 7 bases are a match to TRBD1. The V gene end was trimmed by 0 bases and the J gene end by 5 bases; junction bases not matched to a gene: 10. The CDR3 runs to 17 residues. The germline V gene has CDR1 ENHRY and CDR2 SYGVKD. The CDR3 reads CAISESRSTGDDQPQHF. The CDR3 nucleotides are TGTGCCATCAGTGAGTCGCGGAGCACAGGGGACGATCAGCCCCAGCATTTT.